These 3 T cell receptor beta chains share one sample of origin, sequenced in a study of cytomegalovirus exposure and HLA in healthy donors. Primers included in the PCR were 60 Vbeta and 13 Jbeta primers. Measured with immunoSEQ multiplex PCR; TCRdb has only the in-frame clones, and not every one. The data show 180,000 or so clones, with 75% seen just once and less than 9.5% held by the top ten. Input material: PBMCs. These receptors all stem from a woman in her thirties or forties in good health and CMV-seropositive.

V usage is TRBV6-5 and J usage is TRBJ1-1; D is unclear. Germline CDR1 MNHEY, CDR2 SVGAGI. The CDR3 contains 14 residues. Deletions cut 0 bases from V and 7 bases from J, with 12 bases between. The CDR3 DNA reads TGTGCCAGCAGTTACTCTACTAGAGTCAATGAAGCTTTCTTT. Protein sequence: CASSYSTRVNEAFF.

This clone was seen a few times. This chain uses TRBV18 with TRBJ2-3, with 7 bases fitting TRBD2. CDR1 is KGHSH, CDR2 LQKENI, per germline. After removal of 0 bases from V and 4 bases from J, the junction contained 10 bases not matched to a gene. The CDR3 is made up of 17 amino acids. The CDR3 protein is CASSPPDWEGGSDTQYF. CDR3 in DNA: TGTGCCAGCTCACCACCGGACTGGGAGGGTGGATCAGATACGCAGTATTTT.

The V call is TRBV11-2, the J call TRBJ2-7, with 7 bases matching TRBD2. CDR3 length: 15 residues. V was clipped by 5 bases and J by 0 bases; unmatched bases: 7. From germline, CDR1 is SGHAT and CDR2 FQNNGV. The CDR3 DNA sequence: TGTGCCAGCAGCCCCCGGCTAGCGGCCTCCTACGAGCAGTACTTC. Residues: CASSPRLAASYEQYF.